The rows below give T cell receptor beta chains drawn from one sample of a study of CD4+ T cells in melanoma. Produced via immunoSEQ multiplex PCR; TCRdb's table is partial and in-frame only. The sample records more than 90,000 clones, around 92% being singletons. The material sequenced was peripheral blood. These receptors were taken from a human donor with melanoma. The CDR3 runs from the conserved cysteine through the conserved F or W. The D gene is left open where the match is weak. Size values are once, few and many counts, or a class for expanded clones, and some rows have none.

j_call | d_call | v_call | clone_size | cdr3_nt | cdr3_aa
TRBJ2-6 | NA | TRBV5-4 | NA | TGTGCCACGCAGGGAACGATAAGCTCTGGGGCCAACGTCCTGACTTTC | CATQGTISSGANVLTF
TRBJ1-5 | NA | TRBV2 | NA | TGTGCCAGCAGGGGACATACAGGGAGCAATCAGCCCCAGCATTTT | CASRGHTGSNQPQHF
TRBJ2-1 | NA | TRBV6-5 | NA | TGTGCCAGCAGCCCCGGGTGGGGGGAGCAGTTCTTC | CASSPGWGEQFF
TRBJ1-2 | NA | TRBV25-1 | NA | TGTGCCAGCAGTCTTCAAGGGGCAGGGTCGTATGGCTACACCTTC | CASSLQGAGSYGYTF
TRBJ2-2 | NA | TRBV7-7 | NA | TGTGCCAGCAGCCCTCTAGGAGGAAGGAACACCGGGGAGCTGTTTTTT | CASSPLGGRNTGELFF
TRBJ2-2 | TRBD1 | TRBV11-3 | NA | TGTGCCAGCAGCCCCAGGGGGACCGGGGAGCTGTTTTTT | CASSPRGTGELFF
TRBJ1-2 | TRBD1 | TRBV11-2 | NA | TGTGCCAGCAGCTTAGCTGGGACAGGGGGCACTGGCTACACCTTC | CASSLAGTGGTGYTF
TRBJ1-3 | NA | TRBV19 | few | TGTGCCAGTAGTCCAACAGACTCCTCTGGAAACACCATATATTTT | CASSPTDSSGNTIYF
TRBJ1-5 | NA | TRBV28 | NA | TGTGCCAGCAGTTGGGGGGGACATAGCAATCAGCCCCAGCATTTT | CASSWGGHSNQPQHF
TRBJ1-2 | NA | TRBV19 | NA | TGTGCCAGTAGCCCTCTTTCAGCTGGCTACACCTTC | CASSPLSAGYTF
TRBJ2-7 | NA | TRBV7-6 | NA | TGTGCCAGCAGCTTAGGAACCGACAGCTCCTACGAGCAGTACTTC | CASSLGTDSSYEQYF
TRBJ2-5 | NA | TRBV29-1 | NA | TGCAGCGTTGAAGGGGGGGGCGACGGTCAAGAGACCCAGTACTTC | CSVEGGGDGQETQYF
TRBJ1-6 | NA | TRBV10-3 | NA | TGTGCCATCAAACCTGCAGGCTATAATTCACCCTTCCACTTT | CAIKPAGYNSPFHF
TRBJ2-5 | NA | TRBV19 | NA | TGTGCCAGTAGTATTCGCCAAGAGACCCAGTACTTC | CASSIRQETQYF
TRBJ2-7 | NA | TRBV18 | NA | TGTGCCAGCTCACCACCGGGCAGAACCTACGAGCAGTACTTC | CASSPPGRTYEQYF
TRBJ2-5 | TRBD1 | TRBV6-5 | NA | TGTGCCATCAGCCGGGACAGGACTCAAGAGACCCAGTACTTC | CAISRDRTQETQYF
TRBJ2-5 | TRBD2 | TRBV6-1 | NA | TGTGCCAGCAGCCACCTCGGGAGGGGGCAAGAGACCCAGTACTTC | CASSHLGRGQETQYF
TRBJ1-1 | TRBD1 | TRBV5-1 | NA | TGCGCCAGCAGCTCAGACAGGGGAACTGAAGCTTTCTTT | CASSSDRGTEAFF
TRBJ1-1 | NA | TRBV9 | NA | TGTGCCAGCAGCGTAGGTTCGGCTAACACTGAAGCTTTCTTT | CASSVGSANTEAFF
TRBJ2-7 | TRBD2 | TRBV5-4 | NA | TGCGCCAGCAGCCAAGTCTGGGAGGGAACCGCCTACGAGCAGTACTTC | CASSQVWEGTAYEQYF
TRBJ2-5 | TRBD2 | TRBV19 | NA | TGTGCCAGTAGTACCCCGGGACTAGTTCAAGAGACCCAGTACTTC | CASSTPGLVQETQYF